Listed below are T cell receptor beta chains from one sample, sequenced in a study of blood T cell repertoires in COVID-19. The data were produced by immunoSEQ multiplex PCR, yet TCRdb's version contains in-frame clones alone and is incomplete. Of some 70,000 clones in the sample, about four fifths were seen once. Sequencing was carried out using peripheral blood. These receptors were taken from a man in his fifties with COVID-19, enrolled during active disease. Both conserved end residues are part of each CDR3. A D gene is named only where the DNA matches it firmly. A row's size may be missing; if present it is once, few, many or a size class.

cdr3_nt | cdr3_aa | clone_size | d_call | j_call | v_call
TGCGCCAGCAGCCAAGGTGGGACACTTAGCAATCAGCCCCAGCATTTT | CASSQGGTLSNQPQHF | NA | NA | TRBJ1-5 | TRBV4-1
TGTGCCAGCAGCTTAACGCCCGATAGCGGGGGGCAGAACACCGGGGAGCTGTTTTTT | CASSLTPDSGGQNTGELFF | NA | TRBD2 | TRBJ2-2 | TRBV7-3
TGTGCCAGCAGTTGGGGGACAGGGGATAATTCACCCCTCCACTTT | CASSWGTGDNSPLHF | NA | TRBD1 | TRBJ1-6 | TRBV27
TGTGCCAGCAGTTCTTCCCGCGGGACAGATAGCTCCTATAATTCACCCCTCCACTTT | CASSSSRGTDSSYNSPLHF | NA | TRBD1 | TRBJ1-6 | TRBV7-9
TGTGCCAGTAGTATAGCGGGTCTTAGCAATCAGCCCCAGCATTTT | CASSIAGLSNQPQHF | NA | NA | TRBJ1-5 | TRBV19
TGCGCCAGCAGCCAAGGGAGGCTAATGAACACTGAAGCTTTCTTT | CASSQGRLMNTEAFF | NA | NA | TRBJ1-1 | TRBV4-1
TGTGCCAGCAGCTCCGCCGAGGTTCAGCCCCAGCATTTT | CASSSAEVQPQHF | NA | NA | TRBJ1-5 | TRBV7-9
TGTGCCAGCAGTGACTCGGCTAGCGGGGGGCAGGAGACCCAGTACTTC | CASSDSASGGQETQYF | NA | TRBD2 | TRBJ2-5 | TRBV6-4
TGTGCCAGCAGAAAGACAGGGTCCTACGAGCAGTACTTC | CASRKTGSYEQYF | NA | TRBD1 | TRBJ2-7 | TRBV2
TGTGCCAGCAGCTTTTTAAATGGAAACACCATATATTTT | CASSFLNGNTIYF | NA | NA | TRBJ1-3 | TRBV7-8
TGCGCCAGCAGCTTGGCCGGCGGCTACACTGAAGCTTTCTTT | CASSLAGGYTEAFF | NA | NA | TRBJ1-1 | TRBV5-1
TGTGCCAGCAGCTTCGACAGGTTGGCCACTGAAGCTTTCTTT | CASSFDRLATEAFF | NA | NA | TRBJ1-1 | TRBV7-9
TGCGCCAGCAGTCAAGAGGTTCCCGGGGAGCTGTTTTTT | CASSQEVPGELFF | NA | NA | TRBJ2-2 | TRBV23-1
TGCGCCAGCAGCTTGGGGGCTAGCGGGTTGAAGTACGAGCAGTACTTC | CASSLGASGLKYEQYF | NA | TRBD2 | TRBJ2-7 | TRBV5-1
TGTGCCAGCAGTTCATCGAACAGTTATGGCTACACCTTC | CASSSSNSYGYTF | NA | NA | TRBJ1-2 | TRBV12-3/TRBV12-4
TGTGCCAGCACCCCTGGACAGCGAGAGAATTCACCCCTCCACTTT | CASTPGQRENSPLHF | few | NA | TRBJ1-6 | TRBV6-2/TRBV6-3
TGTGCCAGTAGCTCCGGGACAGTAACAGATACGCAGTATTTT | CASSSGTVTDTQYF | NA | TRBD1 | TRBJ2-3 | TRBV19
TGTGCCTGGAGTGTAGACAGGGACACTGAAGCTTTCTTT | CAWSVDRDTEAFF | NA | TRBD1 | TRBJ1-1 | TRBV30
TGTGCCAGCAGTTATATACAGGGTCCCTACGAGCAGTACTTC | CASSYIQGPYEQYF | NA | NA | TRBJ2-7 | TRBV6-6
TGTGCCAGTAGTCCGGCGACAGGGAACTATGGCTACACCTTC | CASSPATGNYGYTF | once | TRBD1 | TRBJ1-2 | TRBV19
TGTGCCAGTAGTATAGGGACTAGCGGGGGTAACACCGGGGAGCTGTTTTTT | CASSIGTSGGNTGELFF | NA | TRBD2 | TRBJ2-2 | TRBV19
TGCGCCAGCAGCCAAGAACAGGGGGCCGCTGAAGCTTTCTTT | CASSQEQGAAEAFF | NA | TRBD1 | TRBJ1-1 | TRBV4-3
TGTGCCAGCAGCCGAGGACACCGGTGGGGCTACACCTTC | CASSRGHRWGYTF | few | NA | TRBJ1-2 | TRBV7-2
TGTGCCAGCAGCAAATTGAGGGATACAGCTGGAAACACCATATATTTT | CASSKLRDTAGNTIYF | NA | NA | TRBJ1-3 | TRBV21-1
TGTGCCAGCAGCGGGGACAGGGCTTGGGAAAAACTGTTTTTT | CASSGDRAWEKLFF | few | TRBD1 | TRBJ1-4 | TRBV6-5
TGTGCCAGCAGAAGGGACAGGGGTCAGCCCCAGCATTTT | CASRRDRGQPQHF | NA | TRBD1 | TRBJ1-5 | TRBV7-9
TGTGCCAGCAGTTCGCGCCGGACAGGGACCGGGGAGCTGTTTTTT | CASSSRRTGTGELFF | NA | TRBD1 | TRBJ2-2 | TRBV27
TGTGCCAGCAGTGTCTCGGACACCAATCAGCCCCAGCATTTT | CASSVSDTNQPQHF | NA | NA | TRBJ1-5 | TRBV2
TGTGCCAGCAGCAGGCGGGGAGAATCCTACGAGCAGTACTTC | CASSRRGESYEQYF | NA | NA | TRBJ2-7 | TRBV21-1
TGTGCCAGTAGCCTTTACAATGAGCAGTTCTTC | CASSLYNEQFF | NA | NA | TRBJ2-1 | TRBV19
TGTGCCAGCAGTTACCCAGGGGGCGGTGGCTACACCTTC | CASSYPGGGGYTF | NA | TRBD1 | TRBJ1-2 | TRBV6-5
TGTGCCAGCAGTTTCTCAGTGAACACTGAAGCTTTCTTT | CASSFSVNTEAFF | few | NA | TRBJ1-1 | TRBV12-3/TRBV12-4
TGTGCCAGTAGTATAGACCTAGCGGGGGGGCGCTTCGAGCAGTACTTC | CASSIDLAGGRFEQYF | NA | TRBD2 | TRBJ2-7 | TRBV19
TGTGCCAGCAGCCAAGGGCAGGCGAGCACAGATACGCAGTATTTT | CASSQGQASTDTQYF | NA | NA | TRBJ2-3 | TRBV3-1/TRBV3-2
TGTGCCAGTAGGCTAGCGGGGGGCTACAATGAGCAGTTCTTC | CASRLAGGYNEQFF | few | TRBD2 | TRBJ2-1 | TRBV19
TGTGCCACCAGACCAACCGGGACAGGGGGCTACGAGCAGTACTTC | CATRPTGTGGYEQYF | NA | TRBD1 | TRBJ2-7 | TRBV24-1
TGTGCCAGCAGCCGAGCCCCCGGAGGAAAGGGAAAACTGTTTTTT | CASSRAPGGKGKLFF | NA | NA | TRBJ1-4 | TRBV3-1/TRBV3-2
TGTGCCAGCAGCCAAGCGCCAGGGGCCCGAGAGACCCAGTACTTC | CASSQAPGARETQYF | NA | NA | TRBJ2-5 | TRBV7-3
TGTGCCAGCAGTGGAAAGACAGGGGGCCGCGACGAGCAGTACTTC | CASSGKTGGRDEQYF | NA | TRBD1 | TRBJ2-7 | TRBV25-1
TGTGCCAGCAGCTTAGCGATAGTGCCAGAGACCCAGTACTTC | CASSLAIVPETQYF | NA | NA | TRBJ2-5 | TRBV7-2
TGTGCCAGCAGCGGCCGGGGACAACACCAAGAGACCCAGTACTTC | CASSGRGQHQETQYF | few | NA | TRBJ2-5 | TRBV7-9
TGTGCCAGCAGCACACAGGGGGTCGGTGGCTACACCTTC | CASSTQGVGGYTF | NA | TRBD1 | TRBJ1-2 | TRBV5-4
TGTGCCAGCTCACCACCGGGGACAGGGACGATCGGCTATGGCTACACCTTC | CASSPPGTGTIGYGYTF | NA | TRBD1 | TRBJ1-2 | TRBV18
TGTGCCAGCAGCCGTAGGGGAAATAGTCGCGAGCAGTACTTC | CASSRRGNSREQYF | NA | NA | TRBJ2-7 | TRBV14
TGTGCCAGCAGAAGCAACACCGGGGAGCTGTTTTTT | CASRSNTGELFF | NA | NA | TRBJ2-2 | TRBV2
TGTGCCAGCAGCTTAAACGGAGGGGATCAGCCCCAGCATTTT | CASSLNGGDQPQHF | few | NA | TRBJ1-5 | TRBV11-2
TGTGCCACCAGCATACGCCAAACTACTACTTACGAGCAGTACTTC | CATSIRQTTTYEQYF | NA | NA | TRBJ2-7 | TRBV15
TGTGCCAGCAGCTTTAGCGGGGGGGAGACCCAGTACTTC | CASSFSGGETQYF | NA | TRBD2 | TRBJ2-5 | TRBV7-9
TGTGCCAGCAGCTTGGACAGGGCTAACTATGGCTACACCTTC | CASSLDRANYGYTF | NA | NA | TRBJ1-2 | TRBV5-5
TGTGCCAGTAGTATCCAGGGGTTCTACAATGAGCAGTTCTTC | CASSIQGFYNEQFF | few | NA | TRBJ2-1 | TRBV19
TGCGCCAGCAGCGCAGACTGGTCCTACGAGCAGTACTTC | CASSADWSYEQYF | NA | NA | TRBJ2-7 | TRBV4-1
TGTGCCAGCAGCTTAGAAGCGGGGGGGCCTGGAAAGACCCAGTACTTC | CASSLEAGGPGKTQYF | NA | TRBD2 | TRBJ2-5 | TRBV7-9
TGTGCCAGCACCGCGCGCGGGGGGGGGAACACCGGGGAGCTGTTTTTT | CASTARGGGNTGELFF | NA | TRBD2 | TRBJ2-2 | TRBV3-1/TRBV3-2